This TCR beta chain was profiled in a study of CD8 T cells in ankylosing spondylitis. Study outcomes and limitations: Ankylosing spondylitis blood appeared to be characterized by a TCR beta motif of several highly homologous variants.

Of note for this clonotype: The antigen remains undetermined.

TCRdb passed the 5' RACE reads through MiXCR, listing each CDR3 protein once. The sample includes about 220,000 distinct CDR3 sequences, around 7.9% of them seen just once. Between the trimmed V and J ends, which lost 2 bases and 0 bases, there was a span of 7 bases. This CDR3 is built from 14 residues. The germline CDR1 and CDR2 sequences are SEHNR and FQNEAQ (reference sequence). Input material: blood, either unsorted or a sorted T cell fraction (not recorded which). The receptor's source is a male donor with ankylosing spondylitis. The chain combines TRBV7-9 with TRBJ1-1; D unclear. The CDR3 is CASSLFGLNTEAFF. CDR3 nucleotides: TGTGCCAGCAGCTTATTTGGGCTGAACACTGAAGCTTTCTTT. The variable domain in full, with the rest retrieved from reference TRBV7-9 and TRBJ1-1, is DTGVSQNPRHKITKRGQNVTFRCDPISEHNRLYWYRQTLGQGPEFLTYFQNEAQLEKSRLLSDRFSAERPKGSFSTLEIQRTEQGDSAMYLCASSLFGLNTEAFFGQGTRLTVV.